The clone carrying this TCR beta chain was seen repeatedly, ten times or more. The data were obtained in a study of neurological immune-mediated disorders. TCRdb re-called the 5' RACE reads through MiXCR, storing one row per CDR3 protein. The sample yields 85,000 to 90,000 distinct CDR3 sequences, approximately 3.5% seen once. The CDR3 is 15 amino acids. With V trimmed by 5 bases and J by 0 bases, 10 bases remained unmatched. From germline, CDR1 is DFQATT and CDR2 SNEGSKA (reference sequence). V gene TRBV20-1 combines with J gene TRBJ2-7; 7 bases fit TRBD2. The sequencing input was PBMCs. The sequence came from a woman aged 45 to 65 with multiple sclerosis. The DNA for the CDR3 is TGCAGTGCTCCTACAACCTGGGGGGGCTCCTACGAGCAGTACTTC. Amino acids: CSAPTTWGGSYEQYF.